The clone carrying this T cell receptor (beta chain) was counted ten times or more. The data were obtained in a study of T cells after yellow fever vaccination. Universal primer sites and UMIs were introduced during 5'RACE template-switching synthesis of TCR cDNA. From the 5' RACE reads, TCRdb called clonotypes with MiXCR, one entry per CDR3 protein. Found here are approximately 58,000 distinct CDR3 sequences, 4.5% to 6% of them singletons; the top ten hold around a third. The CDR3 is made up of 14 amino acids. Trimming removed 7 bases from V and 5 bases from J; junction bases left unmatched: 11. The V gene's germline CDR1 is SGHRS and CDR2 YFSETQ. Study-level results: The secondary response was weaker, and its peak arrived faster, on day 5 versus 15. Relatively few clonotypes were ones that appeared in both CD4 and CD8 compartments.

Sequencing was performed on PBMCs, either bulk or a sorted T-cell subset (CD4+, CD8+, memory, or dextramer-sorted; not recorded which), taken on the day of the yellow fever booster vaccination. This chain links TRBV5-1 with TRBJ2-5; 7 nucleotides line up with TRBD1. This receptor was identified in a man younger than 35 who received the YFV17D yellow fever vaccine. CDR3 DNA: TGCGCCAGCCGTCGACAGGGCAGTGGGGAGACCCAGTACTTC. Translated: CASRRQGSGETQYF.